This TCR beta chain was obtained from a study of T cells in Graves' hyperthyroidism and ophthalmopathy. This clonotype has only a few counts. The antigen remains undetermined. There were TCR beta CDR3 regions amplified from RNA transcripts. First-round RT-PCR of the TCR CDR3 relied on the HTBI primer set. Via MiXCR, TCRdb re-called the multiplex PCR reads, giving one row per CDR3 protein. The sample lists 490,000 or so distinct CDR3 sequences; 20% were seen once. Study-wide points: Progression to ophthalmopathy was predicted a median of 6.5 months early.

The V end was cut by 6 bases, the J end by 5 bases, with 19 bases between. Germline V gene sequence: CDR1 SQVTM, CDR2 ANQGSEA. CDR3 length: 14 residues. Specimen: blood. This receptor was obtained from a man aged 40-55 years with Graves' ophthalmopathy. The chain joins TRBV29-1 to TRBJ2-5, with D unresolved. The CDR3 bases are TGCAGCGTCTACGGGCCACAGATGGGGGAGACCCAGTACTTC. Encoded protein: CSVYGPQMGETQYF.